These 9 T cell receptor beta chains came from one sample sequenced in a study of CXCR3-negative and CXCR3-positive naive CD8 T cells. The TRB cDNA libraries were prepared by 5' RACE with UMI labels. TCRdb re-called the 5' RACE reads and gives one entry per CDR3 protein, without DNA. The repertoire table contains some 39,000 distinct CDR3 sequences. Input material: naive CXCR3- CD8+ T cells from blood. As to subset: CD45RO-CCR7+CD27+CD95- naive CD8+ T cells lacking CXCR3 (TNR3-). Receptors originate from a human donor in good health. Some clones in this sample may be carry-over from other donors' samples.

This chain joins TRBV29-1 and TRBJ2-7. CDR3 length: 12 amino acids. Germline loops: CDR1 SQVTM, CDR2 ANQGSEA. The CDR3 here is CSVVGSVPEQYF.

The chain has TRBV28 and TRBJ2-7. Germline V gene lookup returns CDR1 MDHEN and CDR2 SYDVKM. This CDR3 spans 14 amino acids. CDR3 in amino acids: CASSLEHLLYEQYF.

The chain employs TRBV7-9 and TRBJ2-7. The length of the CDR3 is 13 residues. In germline, CDR1 is SEHNR, CDR2 FQNEAQ (reference sequence). CDR3 residues: CASSFPGSYEQYF.

The chain couples TRBV7-9 to TRBJ2-7; TCRdb reports TRBD1, a call that lacks DNA to check it against. The CDR3 is 16 amino acids. Germline V gene sequence: CDR1 SEHNR, CDR2 FQNEAQ (reference sequence). CDR3 in amino acids: CASSLALGQGINEQYF.

The chain couples TRBV9 to TRBJ2-2; the D call from TCRdb, TRBD1, cannot be confirmed without DNA. The CDR3 contains 17 residues. Germline CDR1 SGDLS, CDR2 YYNGEE. The CDR3 loop is CASSVTTGTVNTGELFF.

V gene TRBV25-1 combines with J gene TRBJ1-1. There are 13 residues in the CDR3. CDR1 is MGHDK, CDR2 SYGVNS, per germline. CDR3 sequence: CASGIGSNTEAFF. Drawing the rest from reference TRBV25-1 and TRBJ1-1, the complete variable domain is EADIYQTPRYLVIGTGKKITLECSQTMGHDKMYWYQQDPGMELHLIHYSYGVNSTEKGDLSSESTVSRIRTEHFPLTLESARPSHTSQYLCASGIGSNTEAFFGQGTRLTVV.

This chain connects TRBV29-1 to TRBJ2-3; there is no DNA to check the TCRdb D call of TRBD1. Germline CDR1 reads SQVTM; CDR2 reads ANQGSEA. The CDR3 runs to 16 residues. The CDR3 sequence: CSVDGRFRDSTDTQYF.

J is TRBJ2-7 and V is TRBV29-1; absent DNA, TCRdb's TRBD1 call cannot be checked. This CDR3 comprises 13 residues. From germline, CDR1 is SQVTM and CDR2 ANQGSEA. The CDR3: CSVEDPGWHEQYF.

The chain has TRBV29-1 and TRBJ2-5. The V gene's germline CDR1 is SQVTM and CDR2 ANQGSEA. The CDR3 runs 11 residues. This CDR3 reads CSVEDRETQYF. The complete variable domain, with remaining parts taken from reference TRBV29-1 and TRBJ2-5, reads SAVISQKPSRDICQRGTSLTIQCQVDSQVTMMFWYRQQPGQSLTLIATANQGSEATYESGFVIDKFPISRPNLTFSTLTVSNMSPEDSSIYLCSVEDRETQYFGPGTRLLVL.